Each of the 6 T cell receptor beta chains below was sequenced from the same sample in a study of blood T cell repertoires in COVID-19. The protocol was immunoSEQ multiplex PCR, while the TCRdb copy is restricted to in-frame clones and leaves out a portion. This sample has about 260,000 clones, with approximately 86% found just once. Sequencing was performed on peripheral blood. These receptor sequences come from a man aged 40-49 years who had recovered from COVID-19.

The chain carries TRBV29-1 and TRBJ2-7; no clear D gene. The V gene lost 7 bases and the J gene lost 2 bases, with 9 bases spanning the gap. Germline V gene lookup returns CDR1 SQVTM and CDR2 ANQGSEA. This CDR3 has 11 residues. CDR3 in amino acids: CSAQIPYEQYF. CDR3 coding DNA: TGCAGCGCGCAGATTCCCTACGAGCAGTACTTC.

Here the CDR3 DNA reads TGTGCCAGCAGCTTTTACAGATCTAGCGGGAGTTACTCCTACAATGAGCAGTTCTTC. This translates into CASSFYRSSGSYSYNEQFF. The chain uses TRBV5-4 and TRBJ2-1; 10 bases agree with TRBD2. The germline gives CDR1 SGHNT, CDR2 YYREEE (reference sequence). The trim removed 2 bases at V and 0 bases at J, leaving 11 bases unmatched. This CDR3 has 19 amino acids.

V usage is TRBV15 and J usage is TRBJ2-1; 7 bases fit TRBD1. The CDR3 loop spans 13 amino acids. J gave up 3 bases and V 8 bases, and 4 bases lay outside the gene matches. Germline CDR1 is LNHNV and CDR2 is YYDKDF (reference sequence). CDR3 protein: CATQTGNYNEQFF. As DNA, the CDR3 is TGTGCCACCCAGACAGGGAACTACAATGAGCAGTTCTTC.

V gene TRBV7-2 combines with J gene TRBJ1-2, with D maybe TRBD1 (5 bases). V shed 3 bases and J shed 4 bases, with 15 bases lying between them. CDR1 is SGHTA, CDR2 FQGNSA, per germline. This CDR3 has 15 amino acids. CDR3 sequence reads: CASSFDSPTVYGYTF. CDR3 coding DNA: TGTGCCAGCAGCTTTGACAGCCCTACCGTCTATGGCTACACCTTC.

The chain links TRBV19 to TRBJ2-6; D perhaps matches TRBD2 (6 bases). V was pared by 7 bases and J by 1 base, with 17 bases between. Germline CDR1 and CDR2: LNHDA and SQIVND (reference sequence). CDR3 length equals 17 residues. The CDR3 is CASNRGSGMSGANVLTF. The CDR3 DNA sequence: TGTGCCAGTAACCGGGGGTCCGGGATGTCTGGGGCCAACGTCCTGACTTTC.

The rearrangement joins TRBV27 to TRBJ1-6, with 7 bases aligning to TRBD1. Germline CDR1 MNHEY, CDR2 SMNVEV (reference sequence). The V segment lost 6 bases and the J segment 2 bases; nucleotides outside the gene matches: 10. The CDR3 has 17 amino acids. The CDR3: CASRARQGRTYNSPLHF. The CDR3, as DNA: TGTGCCAGCAGAGCACGACAGGGCCGAACCTATAATTCACCCCTCCACTTT.